This is a list of T cell receptor beta chains from one sample in a study of lymphopenia after photon versus proton radiotherapy. Clones were read by immunoSEQ multiplex PCR, and TCRdb kept only the in-frame ones, dropping some. This table has around 29,000 clones, approximately 80% appearing once. This material consisted of peripheral blood, taken from a patient treated with proton-based radiotherapy. The receptors stem from a woman in her 70s with pancreatic cancer. Both conserved end residues are part of each CDR3.

j_gene | len | v_gene | CDR3aa
TRBJ1-1 | 12 | TRBV5-1 | CASSLVEGIAFF
TRBJ2-1 | 15 | TRBV28 | CASSKQGILYNEQFF
TRBJ1-1 | 16 | TRBV4-3 | CASSQDVVRVNTEAFF
TRBJ2-7 | 16 | TRBV11-3 | CASSLAASGSIYEQYF
TRBJ2-7 | 14 | TRBV4-3 | CASSQEREFGEQYF
TRBJ1-5 | 17 | TRBV19 | CATSRDRGFPGNQPQHF
TRBJ1-1 | 14 | TRBV7-6 | CASSLDRINTEAFF
TRBJ2-2 | 15 | TRBV5-1 | CASSPLGRNTGELFF
TRBJ2-7 | 15 | TRBV14 | CASSGWDTLSYEQYF
TRBJ1-6 | 12 | TRBV4-2 | CASGSGESPLHF
TRBJ1-1 | 16 | TRBV6-6 | CASSTTAQGVDTEAFF
TRBJ2-7 | 16 | TRBV9 | CASSARGQGPTYEQYF
TRBJ2-1 | 17 | TRBV7-9 | CASSLNLAGGRGNEQFF
TRBJ1-2 | 15 | TRBV28 | CASSSPSDRVAGYTF
NA | 14 | TRBV7-2 | CASSLASGTHEQYF
TRBJ1-5 | 17 | TRBV19 | CASKDLGGRYSNQPQHF
TRBJ2-2 | 17 | TRBV5-1 | CASSLDLLGQPTGELFF
TRBJ2-7 | 15 | TRBV19 | CASSIGSGSNYEQYF
TRBJ1-4 | 13 | TRBV7-2 | CASSRGGFEKLFF
TRBJ1-1 | 14 | TRBV6-5 | CASSYSGVGTEAFF
TRBJ2-1 | 14 | TRBV4-1 | CASRLAGAYNEQFF
TRBJ2-5 | 15 | TRBV7-3 | CASSLNSNVQETQYF
TRBJ2-3 | 12 | TRBV2 | CASRGTGEEQYF
TRBJ2-3 | 15 | TRBV28 | CASSFRRSQTDTQYF
TRBJ1-2 | 15 | TRBV14 | CASSPWTGTDYGYTF
TRBJ2-7 | 14 | TRBV4-1 | CASSQETRSYEQYF
TRBJ2-7 | 16 | TRBV5-4 | CASSLGAGQGVYEQYF
TRBJ2-5 | 12 | TRBV2 | CASIGVRETQYF
TRBJ2-3 | 16 | TRBV5-1 | CASSLRETGRGDTQYF
TRBJ1-3 | 12 | TRBV6-6 | CASSEGGNTIYF
TRBJ2-2 | 18 | TRBV30 | CAWSRAGARATNTGELFF
TRBJ2-1 | 15 | TRBV19 | CASSPLPGQNNEQFF
TRBJ2-5 | 15 | TRBV4-2 | CASSQVSGGEETQYF
TRBJ1-2 | 14 | TRBV7-8 | CASSLEQGYYGYTF
TRBJ2-5 | 16 | TRBV5-1 | CASSGRQVNLQETQYF
TRBJ1-2 | 16 | TRBV5-6 | CASSLSGTAMFYGYTF
TRBJ1-5 | 15 | TRBV21-1 | CASSKGWTLNQPQHF
TRBJ1-1 | 13 | TRBV6-6 | CASSSRGLPEAFF
TRBJ2-7 | 14 | TRBV28 | CASTLTGQPYEQYF
TRBJ1-1 | 14 | TRBV30 | CAWSVQGANTEAFF
TRBJ1-6 | 14 | TRBV6-1 | CASSAKGHGSPLHF
TRBJ1-6 | 15 | TRBV11-2 | CASSLRSQQNSPLHF
TRBJ2-1 | 15 | TRBV29-1 | CSVGSAGGSYNEQFF
TRBJ2-3 | 17 | TRBV6-4 | CASSDSKSFQDTDTQYF
TRBJ1-5 | 13 | TRBV6-5 | CASTGTVNQPQHF
TRBJ1-2 | 15 | TRBV6-5 | CASSPTDTKGYGYTF
TRBJ2-3 | 18 | TRBV10-3 | CAISGRPGEGQTKDTQYF
TRBJ1-2 | 16 | TRBV7-9 | CASSLAIGGLGGGYTF
TRBJ2-7 | 15 | TRBV11-3 | CASSSTTGDPYEQYF
TRBJ1-2 | 13 | TRBV19 | CASSGQSPYGYTF
TRBJ2-2 | 17 | TRBV4-3 | CASSQQAGPEGGGELFF
TRBJ2-1 | 17 | TRBV9 | CASREAPGAWGDTGQFF